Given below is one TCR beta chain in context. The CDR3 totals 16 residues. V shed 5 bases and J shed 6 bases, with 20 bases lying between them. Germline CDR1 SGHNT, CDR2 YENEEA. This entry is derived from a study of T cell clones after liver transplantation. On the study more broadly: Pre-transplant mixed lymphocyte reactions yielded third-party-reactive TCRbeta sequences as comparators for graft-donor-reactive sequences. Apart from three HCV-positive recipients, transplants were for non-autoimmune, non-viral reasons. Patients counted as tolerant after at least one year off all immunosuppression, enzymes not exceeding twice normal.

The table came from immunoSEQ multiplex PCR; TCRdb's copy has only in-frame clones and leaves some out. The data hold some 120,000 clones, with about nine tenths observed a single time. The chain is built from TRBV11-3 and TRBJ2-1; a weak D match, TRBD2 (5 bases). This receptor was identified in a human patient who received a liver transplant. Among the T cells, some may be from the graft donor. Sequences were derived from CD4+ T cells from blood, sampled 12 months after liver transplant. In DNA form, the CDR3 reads TGTGCCAGCAGCCCCAGTGAGCGGCTGATGCGCAATGAGCAGTTCTTC. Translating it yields CASSPSERLMRNEQFF.